Following are 25 T cell receptor beta chains from one sample sequenced in a study of cytomegalovirus exposure and HLA in healthy donors. Vbeta (60) and Jbeta (13) primers were used in the PCR. The table came from immunoSEQ multiplex PCR; TCRdb's copy has only in-frame clones and leaves some out. The repertoire table contains tens of thousands of clones. Sequencing was done on a sample of PBMCs. The receptors originated from a female donor in good health and CMV-seronegative.

The chain carries TRBV5-6 and TRBJ2-3; 8 positions agree with TRBD2. Germline CDR1 SGHDT, CDR2 YYEEEE. With V trimmed by 2 bases and J by 2 bases, 7 bases remained unmatched. The CDR3 sequence is 16 residues long. The CDR3 protein is CASSLIAGPFTDTQYF. The CDR3 DNA sequence: TGTGCCAGCAGCTTAATAGCGGGGCCTTTCACAGATACGCAGTATTTT.

The chain combines TRBV25-1 with TRBJ1-1; possible D gene TRBD1, 5 bases. Germline lookup yields CDR1 MGHDK and CDR2 SYGVNS. V lost 4 bases and J 3 bases, leaving 6 bases between the germline ends. The CDR3 is 12 residues long. In nucleotides, the CDR3 is TGTGCCAGCAGTGGCAGGGACACTGAAGCTTTCTTT. This translates into CASSGRDTEAFF.

The rearrangement joins TRBV6-5 to TRBJ2-7; D not certain. The CDR3 covers 15 residues. Germline lookup yields CDR1 MNHEY and CDR2 SVGAGI. The ends were cut back, 2 bases at V and 0 bases at J, with 11 bases in the middle. CDR3 sequence: CASSYRHVSSYEQYF. DNA of the CDR3: TGTGCCAGCAGTTACCGACACGTGAGCTCCTACGAGCAGTACTTC.

J is TRBJ2-2 and V is TRBV7-9, with TRBD1 matching 10 bases. This CDR3 spans 16 amino acids. Germline CDR1 and CDR2: SEHNR and FQNEAQ (reference sequence). The ends lost 3 bases at V and 5 bases at J; junction bases unmatched: 6. Here the CDR3 reads CASSFVGQGRTGELFF. CDR3 bases: TGTGCCAGCAGCTTTGTGGGACAGGGGCGGACCGGGGAGCTGTTTTTT.

The chain uses TRBV11-3 and TRBJ2-3, with 9 bases that match TRBD2. The V gene end was trimmed by 3 bases and the J gene end by 5 bases; junction bases not matched to a gene: 9. Germline CDR1 SGHNT, CDR2 YENEEA. CDR3 length equals 16 residues. CDR3 sequence: CASSLVAGGRGDTQYF. The CDR3 nucleotides read TGTGCCAGCAGCTTGGTCGCGGGGGGGCGTGGAGATACGCAGTATTTT.

This chain links TRBV7-3 with TRBJ2-2; unclear D gene. The CDR3 runs to 14 residues. Trimming pared 5 bases from V and 7 bases from J, leaving 14 bases between. The germline gives CDR1 SGHTA, CDR2 FQGTGA. The CDR3 here is CASSAVEGIGELFF. DNA of the CDR3: TGTGCCAGCAGCGCGGTAGAAGGCATCGGGGAGCTGTTTTTT.

This chain joins TRBV4-1 and TRBJ2-2, with D possibly being TRBD2 (5 bases). With 1 base removed from V and 7 bases from J, the gap between germline ends came to 10 bases. The CDR3 contains 14 residues. CDR1 is MGHRA, CDR2 YSYEKL, per germline. The chain's CDR3 is CASSQGRLDGELFF. The CDR3 DNA reads as TGCGCCAGCAGCCAAGGGAGGCTTGACGGGGAGCTGTTTTTT.

The gene calls are TRBV7-8 and TRBJ1-1, with no clear D. The CDR3 extends over 15 amino acids. Trimming took 1 base from V and 0 from J, leaving 9 bases between them. CDR1 is SGHVS, CDR2 FQNEAQ, per germline. This CDR3 is CASSLVSGLNTEAFF. CDR3 coding DNA: TGTGCCAGCAGCTTAGTCTCCGGTTTGAACACTGAAGCTTTCTTT.

The rearrangement links TRBV13 to TRBJ2-4; a possible D gene is TRBD1 (6 bases). V was pared by 1 base and J by 9 bases, with 13 bases between. Germline V gene lookup returns CDR1 PRHDT and CDR2 FYEKMQ (reference sequence). The CDR3 spans 14 residues. The CDR3 nucleotides are TGTGCCAGCAGCTTAGAAACAGGGCAAGGCATTCAGTACTTC. Translating gives CASSLETGQGIQYF.

CDR3 sequence: CASSYSASFMNTEAFF. As DNA, the CDR3 is TGTGCCAGCAGTTACTCAGCGTCCTTCATGAACACTGAAGCTTTCTTT. This chain joins TRBV6-6 and TRBJ1-1; D unclear. The CDR3 runs to 16 residues. Germline values: CDR1 MNHNY, CDR2 SVGAGI (reference sequence). V was trimmed by 0 bases and J by 0 bases, leaving 11 bases between them.

This chain joins TRBV29-1 and TRBJ1-6; TRBD1 might be the D (5 bases). V lost 5 bases and J lost 8, with 13 bases in between. CDR1 and CDR2 (germline): SQVTM, ANQGSEA. This CDR3 comprises 13 residues. CDR3 bases: TGCAGCGTTAGGCGGGACCCAGATTCACCCCTCCACTTT. Translated, it gives CSVRRDPDSPLHF.

The V call is TRBV11-2, the J call TRBJ1-6; D remains unclear. Germline CDR1 SGHAT, CDR2 FQNNGV. The ends were cut back, 4 bases at V and 6 bases at J, with 13 bases in the middle. The CDR3 consists of 15 residues. CDR3 DNA sequence: TGTGCCAGCAGCTCGCCCGGACTGACTAATTCACCCCTCCACTTT. This gives the protein CASSSPGLTNSPLHF.

CDR3 residues: CASSLFGTDYGYTF. For the CDR3, the DNA is TGTGCCAGCAGTTTATTCGGCACAGACTATGGCTACACCTTC. V gene TRBV27 combines with J gene TRBJ1-2; D is uncertain. The CDR3 is 14 residues long. CDR1 MNHEY and CDR2 SMNVEV come from the germline V gene (reference sequence). V was trimmed by 1 base and J by 3 bases, leaving 9 bases between them.

The chain joins TRBV12-5 to TRBJ1-1; no reliable D call. The germline CDR1 and CDR2 sequences are LGHNT and FRNRAP. CDR3 size: 13 residues. The germline V and J ends were trimmed by 1 base and 4 bases, with 7 bases remaining between them. CDR3 region: CASGLEAVTEAFF. The CDR3 region has the DNA TGTGCTAGTGGTTTGGAAGCCGTCACTGAAGCTTTCTTT.

The chain uses TRBV28 and TRBJ1-1, with D hard to call. V shed 4 bases and J shed 0 bases, with 9 bases lying between them. Germline V gene lookup returns CDR1 MDHEN and CDR2 SYDVKM. This CDR3 spans 14 amino acids. CDR3 loop: CASSSRFLNTEAFF. The DNA of the CDR3 is TGTGCCAGCAGTTCGAGGTTCTTGAACACTGAAGCTTTCTTT.

This chain connects TRBV6-6 to TRBJ2-7, with D possibly matching TRBD1 (6 bases). Between the trimmed V and J ends, which lost 5 bases and 6 bases, there was a span of 23 bases. CDR3 length: 16 amino acids. Germline CDR1 and CDR2: MNHNY and SVGAGI (reference sequence). In DNA form, the CDR3 reads TGTGCCAGCAGTGGGGGCTGGGGGAGAGAGATCCTCGAGCAGTACTTC. Translation gives CASSGGWGREILEQYF.

This rearrangement joins TRBV19 to TRBJ1-2; 11 bases fit TRBD1. V shed 7 bases and J 5 bases; nucleotides not matched to a gene: 9. Germline loops: CDR1 LNHDA, CDR2 SQIVND (reference sequence). The CDR3 consists of 15 residues. CDR3 residues: CASNLDRGRWYGYTF. The CDR3 DNA sequence: TGTGCCAGTAATCTGGACAGGGGGCGTTGGTATGGCTACACCTTC.

J is TRBJ1-4 and V is TRBV18; 8 nucleotides agree with TRBD1. The germline gives CDR1 KGHSH, CDR2 LQKENI. This CDR3 region has 15 residues. V shed 3 bases, J shed 11 bases, and the junction held 11 bases outside the gene matches. CDR3 nucleotide sequence: TGTGCCAGCTCACCTTCACAGGGGGTCGGGAAGAAACTGTTTTTT. It yields the protein CASSPSQGVGKKLFF.

The chain joins TRBV9 to TRBJ1-1, with D maybe TRBD1 (6 bases). Trimming cost V 4 bases and J 0 bases, with 16 bases left between them. Germline loops: CDR1 SGDLS, CDR2 YYNGEE. This CDR3 has 16 residues. As DNA, the CDR3 is TGTGCCAGCAGCCCGCGGGGGGGCGGGCTGAACACTGAAGCTTTCTTT. This encodes CASSPRGGGLNTEAFF.

The chain has TRBV5-6 and TRBJ1-2; D ambiguous. V was pared by 2 bases and J by 8 bases, with 10 bases between. This CDR3 is built from 12 residues. Germline V gives CDR1 SGHDT, CDR2 YYEEEE. The CDR3 DNA follows: TGTGCCAGCAGCTTCGGTAATTCGGGCTACACCTTC. It codes for CASSFGNSGYTF.

This chain uses TRBV7-9 with TRBJ2-5; TRBD1 agrees at 9 bases. Germline values: CDR1 SEHNR, CDR2 FQNEAQ (reference sequence). The length of the CDR3 is 16 residues. After removal of 3 bases from V and 4 bases from J, the junction contained 9 bases not matched to a gene. Here the CDR3 DNA reads TGTGCCAGCAGCTTGGGGGGACAGGGTCTATTAGAGACCCAGTACTTC. It yields the protein CASSLGGQGLLETQYF.

The chain employs TRBV5-4 and TRBJ1-2, with a possible D match to TRBD1 (5 bases). The length of the CDR3 is 14 residues. The germline V and J ends were trimmed by 2 bases and 5 bases, with 13 bases remaining between them. Per germline, CDR1 SGHNT and CDR2 YYREEE (reference sequence). For the CDR3, the DNA is TGTGCCAGCAGCTTCGCGGGGGGGGTGTATGGCTACACCTTC. It is translated as CASSFAGGVYGYTF.

The rearrangement uses TRBV6-5 and TRBJ2-7, with a possible D match to TRBD2 (6 bases). V lost 6 bases and J 2 bases, leaving 14 bases between the germline ends. The germline CDR1 and CDR2 sequences are MNHEY and SVGAGI. The length of the CDR3 is 14 residues. The CDR3 is CASRRGVGTYEQYF. CDR3 in DNA: TGTGCCAGCAGGCGGGGCGTAGGAACCTACGAGCAGTACTTC.

CDR3 in DNA: TGCGCCAGCAGCTTGGGCGGGAACAGCAATCAGCCCCAGCATTTT. This encodes CASSLGGNSNQPQHF. The chain links TRBV5-1 to TRBJ1-5; D is uncertain. Germline-derived CDR1 and CDR2 are SGHRS and YFSETQ. This CDR3 region has 15 residues. V lost 0 bases, J lost 1 base, and 8 bases lay in between.

The rearrangement joins TRBV7-8 to TRBJ2-7; D not certain. Germline V CDR1 and CDR2: SGHVS, FQNEAQ. The CDR3 is 11 residues long. Between the trimmed V and J ends, which lost 6 bases and 4 bases, there was a span of 7 bases. As DNA, the CDR3 is TGTGCCAGCAGTTCAGTATACGAGCAGTACTTC. This encodes CASSSVYEQYF. Supplemented by reference TRBV7-8 and TRBJ2-7, the full variable domain reads GAGVSQSPRYKVAKRGQDVALRCDPISGHVSLFWYQQALGQGPEFLTYFQNEAQLDKSGLPSDRFFAERPEGSVSTLKIQRTQQEDSAVYLCASSSVYEQYFGPGTRLTVT.